The 27 T cell receptor beta chains below come from one sample, sequenced in a study of beta chain features in type 1 diabetes (dated 2018 in TCRdb). The antigens of these receptors remain unknown. Library generation was performed with the immunoSEQ multiplex PCR assay. The entire amount of isolated RNA was reverse transcribed using the High Capacity cDNA Reverse Transcription Kit, so the sequenced TCRB transcripts were expressed ones. TCRdb stores this immuneACCESS table with in-frame sequences only. Part of the clones is absent; in the studies checked, under half of the shortfall reflects unresolved V genes, and no reason is known for the rest. This sample is represented by hundreds of thousands of clones; roughly 13% of them were singletons. The ten biggest clones cover less than 0.025% of the sample. Findings and caveats that apply to the study as a whole: In all four CD4+ subsets, TCRB CDR3 length was moderately but significantly shorter in type 1 diabetes patients.

The sequenced sample was naive CD4+ T cells from blood. In light of the paper, this sample's cell subset or site label describes: true naive CD4+ T cells. The receptors originated from a man between 18 and 29 years old with type 1 diabetes.

The table lists this clone with a few counts. CDR3 protein: CASSQGQIEGGKLFF. The DNA of the CDR3 is TGCGCCAGCAGCCAAGGGCAGATCGAAGGGGGAAAACTGTTTTTT. The chain carries TRBV4-1 and TRBJ1-4, with TRBD1 as a possible D gene (6 bases). The CDR3 contains 15 residues. Trimming took 1 base from V and 10 from J, leaving 16 bases between them. Germline V gives CDR1 MGHRA, CDR2 YSYEKL.

The rearrangement joins TRBV7-2 to TRBJ1-6; D is possibly TRBD1 (5 bases). Germline V CDR1 and CDR2: SGHTA, FQGNSA. The V end lost 5 bases, the J end lost 16 bases, and 21 bases lay between the germline ends. The CDR3 has 14 amino acids. As DNA, the CDR3 is TGTGCCAGCAGCGCCGCGGGGGAAAGACGGCGGCTCCACTTT. It codes for CASSAAGERRRLHF.

V gene TRBV30 combines with J gene TRBJ2-1, with D perhaps TRBD1 or TRBD2 (5 bases each). CDR3 size: 11 residues. Germline CDR1 and CDR2: GTSNPN and SVGIG (reference sequence). The CDR3 protein is CAQARGNEQFF. In nucleotides, the CDR3 is TGTGCGCAGGCGAGGGGCAATGAGCAGTTCTTC.

V and J are TRBV7-3 and TRBJ2-2; 8 bases align to TRBD1. The CDR3 spans 15 residues. The V and J ends lost 4 bases and 1 base, in that order; junction bases with no gene match: 2. CDR1 is SGHTA and CDR2 is FQGTGA in the germline V gene. This CDR3 reads CASSSTGVNTGELFF. In nucleotides, the CDR3 is TGTGCCAGCAGCTCGACAGGGGTGAACACCGGGGAGCTGTTTTTT.

The J gene is TRBJ1-1, the V gene TRBV21-1; TRBD1 was called by the table and not checked on the DNA. TRBV21-1 counts as a pseudogene. The CDR3 totals 13 residues. The CDR3 region is CASSKDRGPEAFF. The CDR3 DNA follows: TGTGCCAGCAGCAAAGACAGGGGGCCTGAAGCTTTCTTT.

The rearrangement joins TRBV28 to TRBJ1-2, with D maybe TRBD1 (6 bases). Germline V gene data show CDR1 as MDHEN and CDR2 as SYDVKM. The CDR3 totals 13 residues. Trimming cost V 2 bases and J 7 bases, with 11 bases left between them. Here the CDR3 DNA reads TGTGCCAGCAGTTTACCACAGGGCGGTGGCTACACCTTC. It codes for CASSLPQGGGYTF.

The chain recombines TRBV4-2 with TRBJ2-3; 10 bases match TRBD2. CDR1 LGHNA and CDR2 YNFKEQ come from the germline V gene. CDR3 length: 17 amino acids. V gave up 4 bases and J gave up 5 bases; unmatched junction bases: 12. CDR3 DNA: TGTGCCAGCAGCCCCGTCGGGAGCGGGGGGGCCGAAGATACGCAGTATTTT. It specifies CASSPVGSGGAEDTQYF.

The table lists this clone with a few counts. The chain has TRBV10-3 and TRBJ2-7; no definite D call. This CDR3 contains 14 residues. V was shortened by 7 bases and J by 7 bases, with 20 bases between the two germline ends. The germline CDR1 and CDR2 sequences are ENHRY and SYGVKD. CDR3 sequence: CAITGLPLGTEQYF. In DNA form, the CDR3 reads TGTGCCATCACCGGGCTCCCCCTTGGAACTGAGCAGTACTTC.

The chain joins TRBV30 to TRBJ1-5; 7 nucleotides align to TRBD1. CDR1 GTSNPN and CDR2 SVGIG come from the germline V gene (reference sequence). The length of the CDR3 is 15 residues. Trimming took 1 base from V and 3 from J; bases not matched to a gene: 6. The CDR3 sequence: CAWSGGGVINQPQHF. CDR3 bases: TGTGCCTGGAGTGGAGGGGGCGTCATCAATCAGCCCCAGCATTTT.

This chain's CDR3 is CAWSERAVGYTF. CDR3 DNA: TGTGCCTGGAGTGAACGCGCTGTTGGCTACACCTTC. The J gene is TRBJ1-2, the V gene TRBV30; D unclear. V lost 1 base, J lost 7 bases, and 10 bases lay in between. CDR1 and CDR2 from the germline V gene are GTSNPN and SVGIG (reference sequence). The CDR3 consists of 12 residues.

The chain links TRBV11-2 to TRBJ2-5, with TRBD2 identical over 7 bases. Trimming took 0 bases from V and 8 from J; bases not matched to a gene: 6. This CDR3 spans 14 amino acids. CDR1 and CDR2 (germline): SGHAT, FQNNGV. The CDR3 DNA is TGTGCCAGCAGCTTAGATCTTCGGGGGGACACCCAGTACTTC. Translation: CASSLDLRGDTQYF.

The sample holds a few counts of this clone. In DNA, the CDR3 is TGTGCCAGCAGTGAAGAAACAGGGATCTACGAGCAGTACTTC. The encoded protein is CASSEETGIYEQYF. This chain links TRBV6-1 with TRBJ2-7, with D perhaps TRBD1 (6 bases). This CDR3 region has 14 residues. Trimming stripped 1 base from V and 3 bases from J, with 10 bases between. Germline V lookup: CDR1 MNHNS, CDR2 SASEGT.

J is TRBJ1-6 and V is TRBV7-2; unclear D gene. The V gene's germline CDR1 is SGHTA and CDR2 FQGNSA. The CDR3 spans 15 residues. Trimming left V 5 bases short and J 9 bases short, with 17 bases between. The CDR3 DNA sequence: TGTGCCAGCAGCCGTTTATTGGCCACAACTTCACCCCTCCACTTT. This encodes CASSRLLATTSPLHF.

This clone was counted a few times. The V gene is TRBV30, the J gene TRBJ1-6; D is perhaps TRBD1 (6 bases). This CDR3 has 13 residues. In germline, CDR1 is GTSNPN, CDR2 SVGIG (reference sequence). Trimming took 1 base from V and 11 from J, leaving 12 bases between them. This CDR3 reads CAWSEGGHAPLHF. The CDR3 bases are TGTGCCTGGAGTGAGGGGGGTCACGCACCCCTCCACTTT.

The rearrangement links TRBV5-6 to TRBJ2-7; tentatively, D is TRBD2 (5 bases). The CDR3 is 14 residues long. The germline gives CDR1 SGHDT, CDR2 YYEEEE. V was pared by 0 bases and J by 2 bases, with 9 bases between. CDR3 bases: TGTGCCAGCAGCTTGGGCGGGCCAACCTACGAGCAGTACTTC. Translating gives CASSLGGPTYEQYF.

The sample holds a few counts of this clone. Different DNA sequences within this sample yield the same CDR3. The J gene is TRBJ2-5, the V gene TRBV25-1; D ambiguous. V was shortened by 0 bases and J by 4 bases, with 6 bases between the two germline ends. The CDR3 is made up of 13 amino acids. In germline, CDR1 is MGHDK, CDR2 SYGVNS. In DNA form, the CDR3 reads TGTGCCAGCAGTGAATACACCGGAGAGACCCAGTACTTC. This gives the protein CASSEYTGETQYF.

CDR3 protein: CASSVRQGGETQYF. In DNA form, the CDR3 reads TGTGCCAGCAGCGTCCGACAGGGTGGAGAGACCCAGTACTTC. V usage is TRBV14 and J usage is TRBJ2-5; TRBD1 agrees at 7 bases. V was pared by 5 bases and J by 4 bases, with 7 bases of the junction left unmatched. This CDR3 contains 14 residues. Germline CDR1 reads SGHDN; CDR2 reads FVKESK.

The rearrangement links TRBV11-3 to TRBJ2-1; D might be TRBD2 (5 bases). The CDR3 spans 13 residues. V was cut by 3 bases and J by 9 bases, with 12 bases left in between. Germline lookup yields CDR1 SGHNT and CDR2 YENEEA. The CDR3 coding sequence is TGTGCCAGCAGCTTTCCTAGCACCGGTGAGCAGTTCTTC. Translation gives CASSFPSTGEQFF.

This clone was seen a few times. The chain has TRBV19 and TRBJ1-5; D is perhaps TRBD1 (5 bases). CDR3 length: 13 residues. The ends were cut back, 9 bases at V and 7 bases at J, with 16 bases in the middle. CDR1 LNHDA and CDR2 SQIVND come from the germline V gene (reference sequence). As DNA, the CDR3 is TGTGCCAGCAAGCCGGGGGTCACGCAGCCCCAGCATTTT. It encodes CASKPGVTQPQHF.

The rearrangement uses TRBV6-5 and TRBJ2-7, with D unresolved. The CDR3 length is 14 residues. The germline V gene has CDR1 MNHEY and CDR2 SVGAGI. The germline V and J ends were trimmed by 2 bases and 7 bases, with 15 bases remaining between them. CDR3 DNA sequence: TGTGCCAGCAGTTACCGTGTCACCGGCGGAGAGCAGTACTTC. Protein sequence: CASSYRVTGGEQYF.

This sequence joins TRBV7-6 and TRBJ2-1; 11 bases are a match to TRBD1. From germline, CDR1 is SGHVS and CDR2 FNYEAQ. The length of the CDR3 is 15 residues. Unmatched junction bases numbered 4, after V lost 3 bases and J lost 6 bases. The CDR3 DNA reads TGTGCCAGCAGCTTGATGGACAGGGGGCCCAATGAGCAGTTCTTC. This gives the protein CASSLMDRGPNEQFF.

This clone was observed a handful of times. V usage is TRBV29-1 and J usage is TRBJ2-7; D is possibly TRBD2 (6 bases). The CDR3 sequence is 13 residues long. Per the germline V gene, CDR1 is SQVTM and CDR2 is ANQGSEA. The ends were cut back, 4 bases at V and 7 bases at J, with 17 bases in the middle. The CDR3 loop is CSVATGPGGEQYF. DNA of the CDR3: TGCAGCGTTGCTACCGGACCCGGAGGGGAGCAGTACTTC.

A few counts support this clone. The chain links TRBV6-5 to TRBJ2-1; 10 nucleotides match TRBD1. Germline V CDR1 and CDR2: MNHEY, SVGAGI. With V trimmed by 6 bases and J by 1 base, 3 bases remained unmatched. This CDR3 spans 15 amino acids. The CDR3 sequence is CASSQDRGSYNEQFF. The CDR3 DNA sequence: TGTGCCAGCAGCCAGGACAGGGGGTCCTACAATGAGCAGTTCTTC.

The CDR3 region is CASGQGTHPYTF. The CDR3 region has the DNA TGTGCCAGCGGACAGGGGACACATCCCTACACCTTC. V gene TRBV9 combines with J gene TRBJ1-2, with 9 bases matching TRBD1. The V gene end was trimmed by 7 bases and the J gene end by 10 bases; junction bases not matched to a gene: 8. This CDR3 region has 12 residues. CDR1 SGDLS and CDR2 YYNGEE come from the germline V gene.

This clone was counted a few times. The chain couples TRBV30 to TRBJ1-4; a possible D gene is TRBD1 (6 bases). This CDR3 is 15 amino acids long. V lost 0 bases to trimming and J lost 5 bases, with 13 bases between them. CDR1 GTSNPN and CDR2 SVGIG come from the germline V gene (reference sequence). In nucleotides, the CDR3 is TGTGCCTGGAGTGTACAGGGACTGGGAAATGAAAAACTGTTTTTT. This sequence encodes CAWSVQGLGNEKLFF.

The genes are TRBV11-2 and TRBJ1-2; no firm D call. CDR1 and CDR2 (germline): SGHAT, FQNNGV. Trimming shortened V by 2 bases and J by 4 bases, and 5 bases separated the two germline ends. There are 12 residues in the CDR3. The CDR3 DNA sequence: TGTGCCAGCAGCTTAACCTTCTATGGCTACACCTTC. Translated: CASSLTFYGYTF.

In DNA form, the CDR3 reads TGCGCCAGCAGCCCCCCTTGGAGGGGAAGCACAGATACGCAGTATTTT. It yields the protein CASSPPWRGSTDTQYF. The rearrangement uses TRBV4-1 and TRBJ2-3, with a possible D match to TRBD2 (6 bases). This CDR3 has 16 amino acids. Germline CDR1 is MGHRA and CDR2 is YSYEKL. V was trimmed by 4 bases and J by 0 bases, leaving 14 bases between them.